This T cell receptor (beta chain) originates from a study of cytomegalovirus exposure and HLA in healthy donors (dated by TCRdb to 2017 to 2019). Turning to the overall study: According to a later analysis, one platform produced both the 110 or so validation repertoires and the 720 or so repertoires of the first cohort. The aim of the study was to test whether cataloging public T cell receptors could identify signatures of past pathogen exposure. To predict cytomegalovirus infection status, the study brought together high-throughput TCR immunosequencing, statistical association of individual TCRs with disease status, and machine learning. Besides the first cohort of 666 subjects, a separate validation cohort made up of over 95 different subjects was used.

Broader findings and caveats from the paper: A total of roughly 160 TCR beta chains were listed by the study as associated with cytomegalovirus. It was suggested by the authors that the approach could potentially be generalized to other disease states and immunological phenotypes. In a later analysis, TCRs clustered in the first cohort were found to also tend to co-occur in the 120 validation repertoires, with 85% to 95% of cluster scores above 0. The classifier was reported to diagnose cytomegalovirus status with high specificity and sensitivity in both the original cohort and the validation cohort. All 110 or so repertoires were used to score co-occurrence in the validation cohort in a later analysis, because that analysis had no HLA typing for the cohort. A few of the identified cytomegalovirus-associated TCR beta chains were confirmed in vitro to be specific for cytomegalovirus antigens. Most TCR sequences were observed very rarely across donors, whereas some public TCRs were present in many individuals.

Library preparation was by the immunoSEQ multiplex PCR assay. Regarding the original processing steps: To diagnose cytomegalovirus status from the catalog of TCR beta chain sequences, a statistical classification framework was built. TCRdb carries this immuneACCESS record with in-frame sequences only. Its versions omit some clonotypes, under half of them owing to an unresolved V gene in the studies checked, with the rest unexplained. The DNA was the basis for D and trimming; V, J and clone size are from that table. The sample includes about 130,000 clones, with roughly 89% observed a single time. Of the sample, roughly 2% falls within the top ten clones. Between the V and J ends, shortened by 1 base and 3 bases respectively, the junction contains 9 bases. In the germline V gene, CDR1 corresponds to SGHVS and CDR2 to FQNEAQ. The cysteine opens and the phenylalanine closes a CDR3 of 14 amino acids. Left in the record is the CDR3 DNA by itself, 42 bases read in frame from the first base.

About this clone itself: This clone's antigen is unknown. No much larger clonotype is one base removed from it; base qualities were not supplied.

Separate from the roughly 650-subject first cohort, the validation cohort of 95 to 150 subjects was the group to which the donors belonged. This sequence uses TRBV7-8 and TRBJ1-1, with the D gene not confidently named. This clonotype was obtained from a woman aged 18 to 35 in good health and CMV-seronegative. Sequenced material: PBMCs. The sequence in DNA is TGTGCCAGCAGCTTAGGCAACCGGGACACTGAAGCTTTCTTT. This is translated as CASSLGNRDTEAFF.